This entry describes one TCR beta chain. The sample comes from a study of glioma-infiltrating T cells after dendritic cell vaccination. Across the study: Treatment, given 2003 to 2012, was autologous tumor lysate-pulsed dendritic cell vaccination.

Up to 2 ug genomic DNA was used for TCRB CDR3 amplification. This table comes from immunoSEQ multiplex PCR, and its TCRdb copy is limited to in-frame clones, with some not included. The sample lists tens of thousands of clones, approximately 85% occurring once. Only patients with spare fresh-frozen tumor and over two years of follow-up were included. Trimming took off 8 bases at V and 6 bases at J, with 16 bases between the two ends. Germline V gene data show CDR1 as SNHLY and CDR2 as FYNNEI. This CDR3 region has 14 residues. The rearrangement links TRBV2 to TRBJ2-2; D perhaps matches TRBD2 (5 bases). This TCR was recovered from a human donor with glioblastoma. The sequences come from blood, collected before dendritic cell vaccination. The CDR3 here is CASGNSLGAGELFF. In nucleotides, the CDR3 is TGTGCCAGCGGTAATAGCCTGGGAGCCGGGGAGCTGTTTTTT.